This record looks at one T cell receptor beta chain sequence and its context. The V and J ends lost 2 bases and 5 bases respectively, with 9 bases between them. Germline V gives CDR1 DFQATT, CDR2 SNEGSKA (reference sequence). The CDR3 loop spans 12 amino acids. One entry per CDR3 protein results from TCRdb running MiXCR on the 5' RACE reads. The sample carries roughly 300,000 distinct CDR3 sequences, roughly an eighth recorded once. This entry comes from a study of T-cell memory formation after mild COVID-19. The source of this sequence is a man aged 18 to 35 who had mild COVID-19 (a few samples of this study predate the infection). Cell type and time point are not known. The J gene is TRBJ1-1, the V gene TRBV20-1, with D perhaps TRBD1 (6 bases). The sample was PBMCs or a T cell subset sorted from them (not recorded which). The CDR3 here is CSARTQGTEAFF. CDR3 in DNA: TGCAGTGCTAGAACACAGGGTACTGAAGCTTTCTTT.